The 6 T cell receptor beta chains below were found in one sample sequenced in a study of Ad26.COV2.S vaccination and SARS-CoV-2 variants. Method: immunoSEQ multiplex PCR; TCRdb's copy keeps in-frame clones and lacks some. The data contain nearly 95,000 clones, roughly 84% of them singletons. The sequencing here drew on peripheral blood, taken after recovery from COVID-19. These receptors originate from a human donor who had recovered from COVID-19.

The chain joins TRBV28 to TRBJ1-1, with a possible D match to TRBD1 (6 bases). The CDR3 is 15 amino acids. Germline V lookup: CDR1 MDHEN, CDR2 SYDVKM. Between the trimmed V and J ends, which lost 2 bases and 0 bases, there was a span of 10 bases. The CDR3 DNA is TGTGCCAGCAGTTTACCGGACAGACTGAACACTGAAGCTTTCTTT. As protein: CASSLPDRLNTEAFF.

J is TRBJ2-5 and V is TRBV29-1, with D possibly matching TRBD1 (6 bases). The CDR3 extends over 12 amino acids. Deletions cut 4 bases from V and 3 bases from J, with 9 bases between. Germline loops: CDR1 SQVTM, CDR2 ANQGSEA. Here the CDR3 DNA reads TGCAGCGTTGTGGGGACAAAAGAGACCCAGTACTTC. Translation gives CSVVGTKETQYF.

The chain couples TRBV10-3 to TRBJ1-1; possible D gene TRBD1, 5 bases. This CDR3 has 12 amino acids. The germline CDR1 and CDR2 sequences are ENHRY and SYGVKD. V was pared by 7 bases and J by 10 bases, with 16 bases between. CDR3 sequence: CAIIPVPGGAFF. The CDR3 DNA follows: TGTGCCATCATCCCCGTCCCCGGGGGAGCTTTCTTT.

This clone was seen just once. The chain is built from TRBV5-4 and TRBJ2-7; unclear D gene. The germline V gene encodes CDR1 SGHNT and CDR2 YYREEE (reference sequence). CDR3 length: 15 residues. Trimming took off 3 bases at V and 2 bases at J, with 15 bases between the two ends. The CDR3 loop reads CASSSEVTPTYEQYF. The CDR3 DNA reads TGTGCCAGCAGCTCAGAAGTGACCCCCACCTACGAGCAGTACTTC.

This chain uses TRBV6-5 with TRBJ1-5; D gene ambiguous. The V gene lost 2 bases and the J gene lost 5 bases, with 7 bases spanning the gap. Germline CDR1 reads MNHEY; CDR2 reads SVGAGI. This CDR3 has 13 amino acids. CDR3 sequence (DNA): TGTGCCAGCAGTTACGACGGGCATCAGCCCCAGCATTTT. As protein: CASSYDGHQPQHF.

DNA for the CDR3: TGTGCCAGCAGTTCCCTCCCGGTGGGCGGCTACACCTTC. It yields the protein CASSSLPVGGYTF. The V call is TRBV27, the J call TRBJ1-2; D is unresolved. This CDR3 region has 13 residues. V was shortened by 4 bases and J by 8 bases, with 14 bases between the two germline ends. The germline V gene has CDR1 MNHEY and CDR2 SMNVEV (reference sequence).